This T cell receptor beta chain is from a study of T cell responses to AZD1222 COVID-19 vaccine. Here immunoSEQ multiplex PCR was the method, and the copy in TCRdb shows in-frame clones only, minus some. This table has over 85,000 clones, roughly 92% appearing once. Notes on this clone: Its antigen is not known.

Study conclusions and caveats: Recipients of two AZD1222 doses showed rising Spike-specific TCR breadth and depth.

The germline gives CDR1 LNHDA, CDR2 SQIVND (reference sequence). The CDR3 contains 14 residues. V gave up 4 bases and J gave up 6 bases, with 15 bases separating them. Sequences were derived from peripheral blood, sampled on day 0 of AZD1222 vaccination. The chain employs TRBV19 and TRBJ1-2; D gene ambiguous. This TCR derives from an adult in good health. The CDR3 sequence: CASSTRRSPNGYTF. The DNA of the CDR3 is TGTGCCAGTAGTACCAGGCGGAGTCCAAATGGCTACACCTTC.